This T cell receptor (beta chain) appears in the sequencing data of a study of graft-versus-host responses after intestinal transplantation. Between the trimmed V and J ends, which lost 4 bases and 4 bases, there was a span of 7 bases. The CDR3 loop spans 12 amino acids. The germline gives CDR1 MNHNY, CDR2 SVGAGI (reference sequence). Sequencing was performed with immunoSEQ multiplex PCR; in TCRdb, only in-frame clones are kept and a portion is missing. The sample carries 7,000 or so clones, more than 25% recorded once. This specimen consisted of alloreactive CD4+ T cells from a mixed lymphocyte reaction culture, obtained before intestinal transplant. Subset indicated: CFSE-low proliferating T cells sorted from approximately six-day pre-transplant mixed lymphocyte reaction (GvH or HvG direction). V is TRBV6-6 and J is TRBJ2-5; D remains unclear. The sequence was collected from a human patient who received an intestinal transplant. In nucleotides, the CDR3 is TGTGCCAGCAGTTTGGACGGAGAGACCCAGTACTTC. This sequence encodes CASSLDGETQYF.